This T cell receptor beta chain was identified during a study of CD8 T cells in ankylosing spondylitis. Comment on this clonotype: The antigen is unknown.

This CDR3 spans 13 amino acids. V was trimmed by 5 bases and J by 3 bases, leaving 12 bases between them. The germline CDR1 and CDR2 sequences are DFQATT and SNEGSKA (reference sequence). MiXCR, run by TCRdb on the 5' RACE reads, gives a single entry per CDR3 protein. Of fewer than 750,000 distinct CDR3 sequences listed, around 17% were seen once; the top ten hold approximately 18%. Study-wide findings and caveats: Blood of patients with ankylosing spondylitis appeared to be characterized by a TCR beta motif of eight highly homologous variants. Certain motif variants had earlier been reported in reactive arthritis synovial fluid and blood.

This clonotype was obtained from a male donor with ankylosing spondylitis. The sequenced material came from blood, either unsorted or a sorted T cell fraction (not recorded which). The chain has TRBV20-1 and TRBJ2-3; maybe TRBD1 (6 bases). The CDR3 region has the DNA TGCAGTGCTGACCTACAGGGTACAGATACGCAGTATTTT. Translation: CSADLQGTDTQYF.